The clone carrying this TCR beta chain showed up just a few times. What it binds is unknown. The sample comes from a study of T cell responses to AZD1222 COVID-19 vaccine. The protocol was immunoSEQ multiplex PCR, while the TCRdb copy is restricted to in-frame clones and leaves out a portion. This sample has some 120,000 clones, with 88% found just once. The CDR3 totals 12 residues. Trimming pared 4 bases from V and 4 bases from J, leaving 7 bases between. Germline lookup yields CDR1 KGHSH and CDR2 LQKENI. Study observations and caveats: Females made up more of the donors, who were largely white British, and clonal diversity may have come out too low. Baseline testing showed seropositivity in only a handful of AZD1222 recipients. Spike-specific TCR breadth and depth were elevated following two AZD1222 doses.

The specimen was peripheral blood, collected on day 0 of MenACWY control vaccination. V and J are TRBV18 and TRBJ1-2, with no clear D. The origin of this receptor is an adult in good health. The CDR3 region is CASSQLPYGYTF. CDR3 nucleotides: TGTGCCAGCTCACAACTCCCCTATGGCTACACCTTC. The full variable domain, in which reference TRBV18 and TRBJ1-2 provide the parts outside the CDR3, is NAGVMQNPRHLVRRRGQEARLRCSPMKGHSHVYWYRQLPEEGLKFMVYLQKENIIDESGMPKERFSAEFPKEGPSILRIQQVVRGDSAAYFCASSQLPYGYTFGSGTRLTVV.